This entry describes one TCR beta chain. The data originate from a study of technical replicates of blood from several donors. Repertoires were generated with immunoSEQ multiplex PCR, while TCRdb's copy carries only in-frame clones and drops some. Of about 94,000 clones listed, approximately 95% were seen once; the top ten hold about 0.19%. This clonotype originated in a human donor in good health. The source material was T cells isolated from PBMCs.

The CDR3 here is CASSHSGYQPQHF. CDR3 sequence (DNA): TGCGCCAGCAGCCATTCGGGGTATCAGCCCCAGCATTTT. The rearrangement uses TRBV4-1 and TRBJ1-5; D remains unclear. Trimming shortened V by 3 bases and J by 5 bases, and 8 bases separated the two germline ends. Germline values: CDR1 MGHRA, CDR2 YSYEKL. CDR3 length: 13 residues.